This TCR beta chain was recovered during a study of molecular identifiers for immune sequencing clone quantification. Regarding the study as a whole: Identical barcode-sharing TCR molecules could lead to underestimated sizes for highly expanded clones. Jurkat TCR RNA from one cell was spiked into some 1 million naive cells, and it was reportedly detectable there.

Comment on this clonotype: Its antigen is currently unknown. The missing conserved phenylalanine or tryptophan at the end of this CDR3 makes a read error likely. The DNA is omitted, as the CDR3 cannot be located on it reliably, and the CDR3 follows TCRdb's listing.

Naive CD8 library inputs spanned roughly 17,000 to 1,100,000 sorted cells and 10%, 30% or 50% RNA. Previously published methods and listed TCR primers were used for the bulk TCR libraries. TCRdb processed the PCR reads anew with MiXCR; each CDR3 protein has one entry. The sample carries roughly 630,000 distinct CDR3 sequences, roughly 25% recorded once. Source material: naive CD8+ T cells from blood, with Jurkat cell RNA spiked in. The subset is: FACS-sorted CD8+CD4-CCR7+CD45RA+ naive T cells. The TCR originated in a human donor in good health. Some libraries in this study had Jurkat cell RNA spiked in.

The CDR3 spells CASSYQGSSNQRQQV. The chain combines TRBV28 with TRBJ1-5; the D call in the table, TRBD1, was not verified against the DNA. The CDR3 length is 15 residues, termini included. Germline CDR1 MDHEN, CDR2 SYDVKM.